The T cell receptor (beta chain) described here comes from a study of somatic mutations in cytotoxic T cells in rheumatoid arthritis. Study-wide context: Selected T-cell populations stained with V beta antibodies were isolated by flow sorting to nearly 100% purity; these included V beta1+ cells subjected to TCRB sequencing.

Some clones are missing from TCRdb's copy, which holds only in-frame ones; the method was immunoSEQ multiplex PCR. In the table there are roughly 20,000 clones, 65% to 75% of which are singletons. Comment on this clone: Its antigen remains unidentified. This could be a read error, since a much larger clone is one nucleotide away. This same CDR3 is encoded by further DNA sequences in the sample.

Study outcomes and limitations: Within the rheumatoid arthritis patients, CD8+ clonality went up as age increased (Spearman r of about 0.49). The same was not true of the healthy controls.

This CDR3 comprises 13 residues. The V and J ends lost 2 bases and 3 bases respectively, with 8 bases between them. Per the germline V gene, CDR1 is MNHEY and CDR2 is SVGAGI. Sequencing was carried out using CD8+ T cells sorted from blood. The receptor was derived from a man between 60 and 75 years old in good health. The chain uses TRBV6-5 and TRBJ2-7; D unclear. CDR3 region: CASSYGQNYEQYF. DNA of the CDR3: TGTGCCAGCAGTTACGGGCAGAACTACGAGCAGTACTTC.